This TCR beta chain was identified during a study of CD8+ T cells in alopecia areata. The CDR3 runs 14 residues. Trimming took off 4 bases at V and 7 bases at J, with 14 bases between the two ends. Per germline, CDR1 MNHEY and CDR2 SMNVEV (reference sequence). cDNA serving as the sequencing template came from extracted, reverse transcribed RNA. Here immunoSEQ multiplex PCR was the method, and the copy in TCRdb shows in-frame clones only, minus some. The data hold about 70,000 clones, with over 25% observed a single time. Note on this clone: Other DNA variants within this sample encode the same CDR3.

Documented treatment: oral pan-JAK inhibitor, 5-10 mg twice daily. The input for sequencing was CD8+ T cells sorted from blood, taken at week 4, from a patient treated with tofacitinib. The receptor's source is a human donor with alopecia areata. The chain employs TRBV27 and TRBJ1-5, with D possibly TRBD1 on 5 matching bases. The CDR3 loop is CASSWGGSGQPQHF. The CDR3 DNA follows: TGTGCCAGCAGTTGGGGGGGTTCGGGCCAGCCCCAGCATTTT.